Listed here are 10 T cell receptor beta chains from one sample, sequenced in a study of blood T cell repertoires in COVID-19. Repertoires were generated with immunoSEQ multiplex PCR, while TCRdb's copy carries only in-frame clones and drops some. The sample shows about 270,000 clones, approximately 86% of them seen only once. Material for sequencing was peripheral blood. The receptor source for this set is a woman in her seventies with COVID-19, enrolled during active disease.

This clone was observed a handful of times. This CDR3 is CATSTGTGNFYEQYF. The DNA for the CDR3 is TGTGCCACCTCAACCGGGACAGGGAATTTCTACGAGCAGTACTTC. V is TRBV7-2 and J is TRBJ2-7; 9 nucleotides agree with TRBD1. In germline, CDR1 is SGHTA, CDR2 FQGNSA. The junction had 13 bases not matched to a gene; V was cut back by 10 bases and J by 3 bases. The CDR3 consists of 15 residues.

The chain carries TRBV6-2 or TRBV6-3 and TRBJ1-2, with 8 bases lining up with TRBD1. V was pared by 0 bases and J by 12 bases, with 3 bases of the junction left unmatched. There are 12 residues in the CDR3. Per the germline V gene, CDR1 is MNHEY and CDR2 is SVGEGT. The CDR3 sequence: CASSYSDRVDTF. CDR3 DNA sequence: TGTGCCAGCAGTTACTCGGACAGGGTCGACACCTTC.

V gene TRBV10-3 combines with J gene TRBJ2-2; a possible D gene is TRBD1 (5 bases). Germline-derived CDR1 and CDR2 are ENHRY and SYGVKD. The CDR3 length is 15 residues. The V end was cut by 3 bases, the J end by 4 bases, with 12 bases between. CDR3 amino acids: CAISEPTETTGELFF. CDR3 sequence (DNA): TGTGCCATCAGTGAACCGACAGAAACCACCGGGGAGCTGTTTTTT.

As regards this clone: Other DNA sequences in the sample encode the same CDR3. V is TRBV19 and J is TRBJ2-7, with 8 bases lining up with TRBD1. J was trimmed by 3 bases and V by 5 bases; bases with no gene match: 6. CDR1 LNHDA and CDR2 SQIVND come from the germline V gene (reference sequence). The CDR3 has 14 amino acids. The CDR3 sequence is CASSPGQGLYEQYF. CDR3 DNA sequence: TGTGCCAGTAGTCCCGGACAGGGACTCTACGAGCAGTACTTC.

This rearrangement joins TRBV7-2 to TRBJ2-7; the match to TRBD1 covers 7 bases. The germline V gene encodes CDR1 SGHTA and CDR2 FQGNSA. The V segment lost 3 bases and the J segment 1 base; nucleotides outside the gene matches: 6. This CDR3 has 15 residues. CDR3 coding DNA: TGTGCCAGCAGCTTCACATCGGGACAGTCCTACGAGCAGTACTTC. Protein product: CASSFTSGQSYEQYF.

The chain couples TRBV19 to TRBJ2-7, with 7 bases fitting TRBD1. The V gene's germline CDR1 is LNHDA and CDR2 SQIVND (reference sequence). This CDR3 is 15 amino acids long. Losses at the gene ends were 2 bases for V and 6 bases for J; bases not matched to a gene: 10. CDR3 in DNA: TGTGCCAGTAGTATATTGGGAGACAGGGTCGGCGAGCAGTACTTC. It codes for CASSILGDRVGEQYF.

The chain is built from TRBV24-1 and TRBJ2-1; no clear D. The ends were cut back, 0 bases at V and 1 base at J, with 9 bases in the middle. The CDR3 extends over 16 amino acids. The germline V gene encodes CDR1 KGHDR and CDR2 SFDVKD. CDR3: CATSDLTPGSYNEQFF. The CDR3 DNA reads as TGTGCCACCAGTGATTTGACCCCCGGGTCCTACAATGAGCAGTTCTTC.

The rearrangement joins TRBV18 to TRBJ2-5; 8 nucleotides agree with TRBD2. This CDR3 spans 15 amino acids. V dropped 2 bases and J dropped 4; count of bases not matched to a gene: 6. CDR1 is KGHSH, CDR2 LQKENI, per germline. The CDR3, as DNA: TGTGCCAGCTCACCAGTGGCGGGGGGCAGAGAGACCCAGTACTTC. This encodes CASSPVAGGRETQYF.

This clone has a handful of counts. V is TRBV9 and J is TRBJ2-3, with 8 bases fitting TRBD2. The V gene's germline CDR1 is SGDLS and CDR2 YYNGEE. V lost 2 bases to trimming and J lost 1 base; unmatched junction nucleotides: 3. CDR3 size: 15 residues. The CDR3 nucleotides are TGTGCCAGCAGCGTCTCAGCGGGGGGCACAGATACGCAGTATTTT. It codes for CASSVSAGGTDTQYF.

The CDR3 region is CAISFPRGGSSDTQYF. The CDR3 DNA follows: TGTGCCATCAGTTTCCCCCGGGGGGGCAGCTCAGATACGCAGTATTTT. The chain joins TRBV10-3 to TRBJ2-3; 8 nucleotides match TRBD2. Germline CDR1 is ENHRY and CDR2 is SYGVKD. V was clipped by 5 bases and J by 4 bases; unmatched bases: 11. This CDR3 spans 16 amino acids.